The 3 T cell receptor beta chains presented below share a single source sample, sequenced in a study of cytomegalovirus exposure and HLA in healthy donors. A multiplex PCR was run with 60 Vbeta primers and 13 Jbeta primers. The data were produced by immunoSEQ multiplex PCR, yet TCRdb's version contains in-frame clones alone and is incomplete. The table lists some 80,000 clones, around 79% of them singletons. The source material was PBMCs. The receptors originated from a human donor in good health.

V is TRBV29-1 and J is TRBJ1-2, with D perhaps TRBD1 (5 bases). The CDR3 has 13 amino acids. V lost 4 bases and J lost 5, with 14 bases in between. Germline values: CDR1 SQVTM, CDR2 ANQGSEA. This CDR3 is CSVAGEGRYGYTF. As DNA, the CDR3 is TGCAGCGTTGCGGGGGAGGGACGTTATGGCTACACCTTC.

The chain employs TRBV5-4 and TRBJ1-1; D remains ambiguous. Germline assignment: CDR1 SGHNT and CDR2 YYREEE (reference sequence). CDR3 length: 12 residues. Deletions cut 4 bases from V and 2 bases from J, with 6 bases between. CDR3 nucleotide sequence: TGTGCCAGCAGCGCGGGTAACACTGAAGCTTTCTTT. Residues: CASSAGNTEAFF.

The CDR3 loop reads CASSWAGGSYNEQFF. DNA of the CDR3: TGTGCCAGTAGCTGGGCGGGGGGGTCATACAATGAGCAGTTCTTC. This chain uses TRBV19 with TRBJ2-1, with 9 bases matching TRBD2. The V segment lost 6 bases and the J segment 4 bases; nucleotides outside the gene matches: 7. In germline, CDR1 is LNHDA, CDR2 SQIVND (reference sequence). The CDR3 extends over 15 amino acids.